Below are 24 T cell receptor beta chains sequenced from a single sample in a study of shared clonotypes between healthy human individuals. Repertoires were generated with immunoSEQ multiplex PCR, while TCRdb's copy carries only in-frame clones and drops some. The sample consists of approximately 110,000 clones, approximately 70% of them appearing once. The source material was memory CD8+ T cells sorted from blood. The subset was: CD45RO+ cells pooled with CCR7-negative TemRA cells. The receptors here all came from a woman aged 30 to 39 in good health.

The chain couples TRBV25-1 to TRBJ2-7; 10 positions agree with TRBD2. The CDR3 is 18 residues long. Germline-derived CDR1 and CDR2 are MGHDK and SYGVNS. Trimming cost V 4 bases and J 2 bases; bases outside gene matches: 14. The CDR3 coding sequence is TGTGCCAGCAGTGCCAGAGGAAAAGCTAGCGGGAGTACCTACGAGCAGTACTTC. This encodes CASSARGKASGSTYEQYF.

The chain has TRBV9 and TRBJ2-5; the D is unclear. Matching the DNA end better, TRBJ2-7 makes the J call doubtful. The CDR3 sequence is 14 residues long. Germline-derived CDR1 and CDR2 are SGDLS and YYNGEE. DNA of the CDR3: TGTGCCAGCAGCATGGGGATACCACCCTACGAGCAGTACTTC. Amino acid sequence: CASSMGIPPYEQYF.

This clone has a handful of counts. The CDR3 loop reads CASSPRGSLSYEQYF. CDR3 in DNA: TGTGCCAGCAGCCCCAGGGGATCCCTCTCCTACGAGCAGTACTTC. This sequence joins TRBV6-6 and TRBJ2-7, with D possibly being TRBD1 (6 bases). Between the trimmed V and J ends, which lost 6 bases and 0 bases, there was a span of 15 bases. CDR3 length: 15 amino acids. Per the germline V gene, CDR1 is MNHNY and CDR2 is SVGAGI (reference sequence).

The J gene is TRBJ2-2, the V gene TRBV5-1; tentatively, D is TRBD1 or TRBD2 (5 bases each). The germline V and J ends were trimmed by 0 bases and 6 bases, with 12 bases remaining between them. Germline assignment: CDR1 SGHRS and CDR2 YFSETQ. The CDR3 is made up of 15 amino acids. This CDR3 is CASSLEGESSGELFF. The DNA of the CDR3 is TGCGCCAGCAGCTTGGAAGGGGAGTCGTCCGGGGAGCTGTTTTTT.

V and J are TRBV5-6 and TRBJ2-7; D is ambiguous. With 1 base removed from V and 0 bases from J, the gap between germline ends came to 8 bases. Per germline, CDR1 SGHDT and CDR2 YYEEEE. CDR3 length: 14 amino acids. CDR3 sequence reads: CASSLSGLSYEQYF. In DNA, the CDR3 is TGTGCCAGCAGCTTGTCGGGTCTCTCCTACGAGCAGTACTTC.

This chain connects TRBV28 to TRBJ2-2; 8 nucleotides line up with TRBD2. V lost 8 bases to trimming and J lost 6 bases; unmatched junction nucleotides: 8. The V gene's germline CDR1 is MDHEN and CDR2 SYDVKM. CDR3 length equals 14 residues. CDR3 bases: TGTGCCAGCTCGAGCGGGAGTCTGTCCGGGGAGCTGTTTTTT. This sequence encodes CASSSGSLSGELFF.

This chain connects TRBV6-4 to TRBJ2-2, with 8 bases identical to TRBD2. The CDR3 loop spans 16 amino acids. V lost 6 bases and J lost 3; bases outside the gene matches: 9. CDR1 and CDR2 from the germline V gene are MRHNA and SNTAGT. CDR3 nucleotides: TGTGCCAGCAGCGCCCTAGCGGGCCACGACACCGGGGAGCTGTTTTTT. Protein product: CASSALAGHDTGELFF.

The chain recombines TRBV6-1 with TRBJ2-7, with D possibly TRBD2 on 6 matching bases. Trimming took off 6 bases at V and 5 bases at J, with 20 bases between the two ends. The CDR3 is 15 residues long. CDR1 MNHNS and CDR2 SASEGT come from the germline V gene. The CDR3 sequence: CASSPSGGGAHEQYF. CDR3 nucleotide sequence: TGTGCCAGCAGCCCCTCAGGAGGAGGGGCTCACGAGCAGTACTTC.

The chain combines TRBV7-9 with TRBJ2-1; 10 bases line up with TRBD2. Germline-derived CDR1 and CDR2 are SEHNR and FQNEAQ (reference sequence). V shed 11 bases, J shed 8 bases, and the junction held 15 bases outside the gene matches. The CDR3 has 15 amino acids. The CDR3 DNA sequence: TGTGCCGCATCACACACTAGCGGGAATTGGGATGAGCAGTTCTTC. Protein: CAASHTSGNWDEQFF. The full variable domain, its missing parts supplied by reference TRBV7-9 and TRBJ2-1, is DTGVSQNPRHKITKRGQNVTFRCDPISEHNRLYWYRQTLGQGPEFLTYFQNEAQLEKSRLLSDRFSAERPKGSFSTLEIQRTEQGDSAMYLCAASHTSGNWDEQFFGPGTRLTVL.

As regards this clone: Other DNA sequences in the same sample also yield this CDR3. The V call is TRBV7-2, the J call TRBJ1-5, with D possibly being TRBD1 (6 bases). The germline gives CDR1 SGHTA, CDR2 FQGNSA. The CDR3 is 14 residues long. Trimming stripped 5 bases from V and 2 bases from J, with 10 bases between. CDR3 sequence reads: CASSQEGGNQPQHF. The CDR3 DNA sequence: TGTGCCAGCAGCCAGGAGGGGGGCAATCAGCCCCAGCATTTT. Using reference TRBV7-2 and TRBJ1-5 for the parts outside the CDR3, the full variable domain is GAGVSQSPSNKVTEKGKDVELRCDPISGHTALYWYRQSLGQGLEFLIYFQGNSAPDKSGLPSDRFSAERTGGSVSTLTIQRTQQEDSAVYLCASSQEGGNQPQHFGDGTRLSIL.

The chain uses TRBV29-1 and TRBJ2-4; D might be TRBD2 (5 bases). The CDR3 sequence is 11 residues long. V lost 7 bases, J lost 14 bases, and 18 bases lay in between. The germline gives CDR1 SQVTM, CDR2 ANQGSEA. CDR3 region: CSADSGGGEYF. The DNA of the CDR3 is TGCAGCGCCGACTCCGGAGGTGGAGAGTACTTC.

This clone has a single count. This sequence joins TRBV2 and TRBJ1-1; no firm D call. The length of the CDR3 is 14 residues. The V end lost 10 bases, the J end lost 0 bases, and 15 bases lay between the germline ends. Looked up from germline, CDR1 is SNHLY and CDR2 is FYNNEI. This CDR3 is CATGSPRLNTEAFF. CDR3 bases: TGTGCCACCGGGAGCCCAAGACTGAACACTGAAGCTTTCTTT.

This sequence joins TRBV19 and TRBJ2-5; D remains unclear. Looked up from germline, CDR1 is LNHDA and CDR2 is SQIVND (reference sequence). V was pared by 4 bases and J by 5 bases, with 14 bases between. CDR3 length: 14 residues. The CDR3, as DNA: TGTGCCAGTAGTAGGTCGCATGGGCAGGAGACCCAGTACTTC. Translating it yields CASSRSHGQETQYF.

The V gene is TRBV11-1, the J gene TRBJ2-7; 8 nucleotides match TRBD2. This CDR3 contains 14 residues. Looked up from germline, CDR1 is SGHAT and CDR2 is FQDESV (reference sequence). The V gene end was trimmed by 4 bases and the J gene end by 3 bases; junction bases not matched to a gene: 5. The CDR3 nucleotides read TGTGCCAGCAGCTACAATAGCGGGGTCTACGAGCAGTACTTC. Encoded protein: CASSYNSGVYEQYF.

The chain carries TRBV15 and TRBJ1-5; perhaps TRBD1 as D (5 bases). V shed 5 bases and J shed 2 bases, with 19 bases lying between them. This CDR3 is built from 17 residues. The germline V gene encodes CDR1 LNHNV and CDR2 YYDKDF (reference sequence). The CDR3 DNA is TGTGCCACCAGCCCTGGCCGGGACGGACTCCGCAATCAGCCCCAGCATTTT. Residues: CATSPGRDGLRNQPQHF.

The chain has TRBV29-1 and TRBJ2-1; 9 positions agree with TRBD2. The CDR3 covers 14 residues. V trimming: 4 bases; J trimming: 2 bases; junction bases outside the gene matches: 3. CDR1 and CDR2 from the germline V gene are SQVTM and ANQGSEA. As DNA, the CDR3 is TGCAGCGTTGGGCTAGCGGGGACCTACAATGAGCAGTTCTTC. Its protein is CSVGLAGTYNEQFF.

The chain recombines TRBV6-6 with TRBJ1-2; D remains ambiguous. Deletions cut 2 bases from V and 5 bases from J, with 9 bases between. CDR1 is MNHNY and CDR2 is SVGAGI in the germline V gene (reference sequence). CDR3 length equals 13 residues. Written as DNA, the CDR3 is TGTGCCAGCAGTTACAATGGGAGGTATGGCTACACCTTC. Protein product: CASSYNGRYGYTF.

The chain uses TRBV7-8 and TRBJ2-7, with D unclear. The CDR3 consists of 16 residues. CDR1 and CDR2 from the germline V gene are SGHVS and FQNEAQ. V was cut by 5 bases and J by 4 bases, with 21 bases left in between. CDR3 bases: TGTGCCAGCAGCACGACGCGCTTCCACCCCGCTTACGAGCAGTACTTC. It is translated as CASSTTRFHPAYEQYF. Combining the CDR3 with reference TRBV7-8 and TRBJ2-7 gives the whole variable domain GAGVSQSPRYKVAKRGQDVALRCDPISGHVSLFWYQQALGQGPEFLTYFQNEAQLDKSGLPSDRFFAERPEGSVSTLKIQRTQQEDSAVYLCASSTTRFHPAYEQYFGPGTRLTVT.

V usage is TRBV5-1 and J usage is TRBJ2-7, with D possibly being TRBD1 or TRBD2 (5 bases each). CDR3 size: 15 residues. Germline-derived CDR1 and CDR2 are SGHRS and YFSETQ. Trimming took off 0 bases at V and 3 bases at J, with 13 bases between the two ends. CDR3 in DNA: TGCGCCAGCAGCTTGGTAGGGGACGGCGTCTACGAGCAGTACTTC. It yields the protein CASSLVGDGVYEQYF.

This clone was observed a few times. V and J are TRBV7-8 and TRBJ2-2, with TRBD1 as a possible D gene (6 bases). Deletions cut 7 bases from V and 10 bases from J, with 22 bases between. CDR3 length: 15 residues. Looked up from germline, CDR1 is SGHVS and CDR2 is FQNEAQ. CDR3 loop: CASTQYNRESVELFF. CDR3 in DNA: TGTGCCAGCACCCAATATAACAGGGAATCGGTGGAGCTGTTTTTT.

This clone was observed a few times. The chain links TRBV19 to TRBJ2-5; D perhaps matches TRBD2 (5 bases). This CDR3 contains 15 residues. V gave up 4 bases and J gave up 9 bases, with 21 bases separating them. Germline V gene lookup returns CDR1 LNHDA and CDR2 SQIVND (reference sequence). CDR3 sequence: CASSTTGMKSSAQYF. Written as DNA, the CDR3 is TGTGCCAGTAGTACCACCGGGATGAAGTCGTCGGCCCAGTACTTC.

This CDR3 reads CASSPASAGGGTQYF. The CDR3 DNA reads as TGTGCCAGCAGCCCTGCCTCAGCGGGAGGCGGGACCCAGTACTTC. The chain joins TRBV11-3 to TRBJ2-5; 9 positions match TRBD2. With V trimmed by 5 bases and J by 7 bases, 11 bases remained unmatched. The CDR3 is made up of 15 amino acids. CDR1 SGHNT and CDR2 YENEEA come from the germline V gene.

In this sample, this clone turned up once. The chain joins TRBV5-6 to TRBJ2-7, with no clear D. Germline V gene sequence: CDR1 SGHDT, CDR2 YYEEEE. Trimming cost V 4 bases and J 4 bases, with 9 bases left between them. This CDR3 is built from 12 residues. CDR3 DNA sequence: TGTGCCAGCAGCGTCGTGGGGTACGAGCAGTACTTC. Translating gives CASSVVGYEQYF.

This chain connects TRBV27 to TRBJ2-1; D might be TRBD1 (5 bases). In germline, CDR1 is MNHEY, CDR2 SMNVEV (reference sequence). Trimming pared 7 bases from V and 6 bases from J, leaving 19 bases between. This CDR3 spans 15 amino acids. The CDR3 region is CASKSQGFGANEQFF. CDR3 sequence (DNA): TGTGCCAGCAAATCGCAGGGATTTGGGGCCAATGAGCAGTTCTTC.